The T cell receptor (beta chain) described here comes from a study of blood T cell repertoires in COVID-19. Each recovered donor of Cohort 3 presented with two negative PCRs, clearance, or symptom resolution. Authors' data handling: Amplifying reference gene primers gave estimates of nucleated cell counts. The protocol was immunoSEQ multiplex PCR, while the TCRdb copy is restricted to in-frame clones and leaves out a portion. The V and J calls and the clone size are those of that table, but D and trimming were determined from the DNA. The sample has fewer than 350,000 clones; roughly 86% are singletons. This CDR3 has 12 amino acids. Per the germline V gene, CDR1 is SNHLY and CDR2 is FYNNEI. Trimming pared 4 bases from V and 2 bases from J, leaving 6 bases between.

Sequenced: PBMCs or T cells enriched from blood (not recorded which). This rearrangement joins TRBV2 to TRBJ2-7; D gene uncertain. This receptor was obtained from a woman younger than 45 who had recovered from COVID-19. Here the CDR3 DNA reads TGTGCCAGCAGTGGGCAGACCTACGAGCAGTACTTC. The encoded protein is CASSGQTYEQYF.